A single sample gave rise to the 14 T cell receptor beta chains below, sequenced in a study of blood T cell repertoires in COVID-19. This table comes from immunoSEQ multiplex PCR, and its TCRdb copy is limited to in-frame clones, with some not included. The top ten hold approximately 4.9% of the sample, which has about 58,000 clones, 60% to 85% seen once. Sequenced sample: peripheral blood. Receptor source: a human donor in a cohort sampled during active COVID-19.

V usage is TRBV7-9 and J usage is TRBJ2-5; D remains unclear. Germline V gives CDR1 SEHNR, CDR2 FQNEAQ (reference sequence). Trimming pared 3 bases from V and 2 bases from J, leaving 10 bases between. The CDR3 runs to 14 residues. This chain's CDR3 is CASSFVDTQETQYF. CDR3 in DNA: TGTGCCAGCAGCTTTGTCGACACACAAGAGACCCAGTACTTC.

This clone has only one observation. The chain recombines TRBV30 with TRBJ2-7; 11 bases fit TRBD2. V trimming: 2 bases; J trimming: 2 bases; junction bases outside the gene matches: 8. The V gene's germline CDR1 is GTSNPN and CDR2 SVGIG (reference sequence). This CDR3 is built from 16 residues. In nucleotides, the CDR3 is TGTGCCTGGAGTAGCTTCGGGACTAGCGGAACCTACGAGCAGTACTTC. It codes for CAWSSFGTSGTYEQYF.

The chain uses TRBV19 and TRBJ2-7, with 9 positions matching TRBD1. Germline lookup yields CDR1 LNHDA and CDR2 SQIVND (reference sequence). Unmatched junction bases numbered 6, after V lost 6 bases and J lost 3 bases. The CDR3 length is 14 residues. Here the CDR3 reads CASSWGTGNYEQYF. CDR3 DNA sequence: TGTGCCAGTAGCTGGGGGACAGGGAACTACGAGCAGTACTTC.

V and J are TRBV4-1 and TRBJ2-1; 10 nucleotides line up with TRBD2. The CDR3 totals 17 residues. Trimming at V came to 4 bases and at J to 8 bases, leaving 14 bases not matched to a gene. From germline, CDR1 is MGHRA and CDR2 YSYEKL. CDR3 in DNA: TGCGCCAGCAGCCCATCGCCGGCTAGCGGGAGTCTCCATGAGCAGTTCTTC. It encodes CASSPSPASGSLHEQFF.

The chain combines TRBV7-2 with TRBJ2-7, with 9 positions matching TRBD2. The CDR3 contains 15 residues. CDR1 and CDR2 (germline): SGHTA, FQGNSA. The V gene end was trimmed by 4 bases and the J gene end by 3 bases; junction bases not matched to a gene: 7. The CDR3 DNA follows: TGTGCCAGCAGCTCTCTTAGCGGGAGTAACTACGAGCAGTACTTC. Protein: CASSSLSGSNYEQYF.

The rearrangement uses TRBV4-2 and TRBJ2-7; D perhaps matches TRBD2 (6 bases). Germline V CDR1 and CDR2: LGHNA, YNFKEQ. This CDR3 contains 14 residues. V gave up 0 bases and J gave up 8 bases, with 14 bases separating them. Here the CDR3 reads CASSQEGEGRKQYF. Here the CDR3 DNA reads TGTGCCAGCAGCCAAGAAGGAGAGGGGAGGAAGCAGTACTTC.

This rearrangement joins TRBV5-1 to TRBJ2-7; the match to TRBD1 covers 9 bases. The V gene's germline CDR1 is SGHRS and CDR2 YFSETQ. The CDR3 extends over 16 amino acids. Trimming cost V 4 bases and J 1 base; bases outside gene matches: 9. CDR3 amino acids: CASSVTTGTGSYEQYF. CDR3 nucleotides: TGCGCCAGCAGCGTCACCACCGGGACAGGGTCCTACGAGCAGTACTTC.

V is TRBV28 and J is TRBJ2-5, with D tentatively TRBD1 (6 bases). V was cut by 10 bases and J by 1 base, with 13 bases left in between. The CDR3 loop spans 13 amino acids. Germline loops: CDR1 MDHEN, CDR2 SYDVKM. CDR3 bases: TGTGCCACCCTCAAGGGGGTCCAAGAGACCCAGTACTTC. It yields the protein CATLKGVQETQYF.

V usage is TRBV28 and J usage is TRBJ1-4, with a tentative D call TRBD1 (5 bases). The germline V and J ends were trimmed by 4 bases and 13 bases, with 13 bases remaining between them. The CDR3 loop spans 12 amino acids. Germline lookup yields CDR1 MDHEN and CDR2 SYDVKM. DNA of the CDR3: TGTGCCAGCAGTTCGACAGTGCGAGGACTGTTTTTT. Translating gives CASSSTVRGLFF.

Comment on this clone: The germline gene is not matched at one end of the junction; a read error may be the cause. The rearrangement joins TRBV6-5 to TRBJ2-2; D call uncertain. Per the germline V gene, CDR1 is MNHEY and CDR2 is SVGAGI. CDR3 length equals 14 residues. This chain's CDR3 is CASSNSPYTGELFF. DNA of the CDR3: TGTGCCAGCAGTAACTCCCCCTACACCGGGGAGCTGTTTTTT.

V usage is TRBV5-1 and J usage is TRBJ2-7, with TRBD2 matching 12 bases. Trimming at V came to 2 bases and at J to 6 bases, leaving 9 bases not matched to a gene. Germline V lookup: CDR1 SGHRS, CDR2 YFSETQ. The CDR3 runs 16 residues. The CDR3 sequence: CASSLASGGAMGEQYF. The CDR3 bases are TGCGCCAGCAGCTTAGCTAGCGGGGGGGCGATGGGCGAGCAGTACTTC.

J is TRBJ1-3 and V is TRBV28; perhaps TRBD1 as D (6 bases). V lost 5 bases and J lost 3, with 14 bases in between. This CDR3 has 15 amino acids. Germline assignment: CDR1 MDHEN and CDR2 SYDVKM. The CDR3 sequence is CASSPGGHLGNTIYF. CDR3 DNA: TGTGCCAGCAGTCCCGGGGGGCACCTTGGAAACACCATATATTTT.

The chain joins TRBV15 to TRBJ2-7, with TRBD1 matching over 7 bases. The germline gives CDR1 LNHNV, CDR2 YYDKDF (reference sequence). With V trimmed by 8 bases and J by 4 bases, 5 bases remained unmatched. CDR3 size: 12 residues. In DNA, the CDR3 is TGTGCCACCGGGGACAGTCGATACGAGCAGTACTTC. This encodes CATGDSRYEQYF.

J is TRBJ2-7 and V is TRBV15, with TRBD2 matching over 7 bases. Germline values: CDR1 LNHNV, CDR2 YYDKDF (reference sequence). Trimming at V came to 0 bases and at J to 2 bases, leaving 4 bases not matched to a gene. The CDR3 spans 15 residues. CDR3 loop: CATSREGGETYEQYF. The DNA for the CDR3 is TGTGCCACCAGCAGAGAGGGGGGGGAAACCTACGAGCAGTACTTC.